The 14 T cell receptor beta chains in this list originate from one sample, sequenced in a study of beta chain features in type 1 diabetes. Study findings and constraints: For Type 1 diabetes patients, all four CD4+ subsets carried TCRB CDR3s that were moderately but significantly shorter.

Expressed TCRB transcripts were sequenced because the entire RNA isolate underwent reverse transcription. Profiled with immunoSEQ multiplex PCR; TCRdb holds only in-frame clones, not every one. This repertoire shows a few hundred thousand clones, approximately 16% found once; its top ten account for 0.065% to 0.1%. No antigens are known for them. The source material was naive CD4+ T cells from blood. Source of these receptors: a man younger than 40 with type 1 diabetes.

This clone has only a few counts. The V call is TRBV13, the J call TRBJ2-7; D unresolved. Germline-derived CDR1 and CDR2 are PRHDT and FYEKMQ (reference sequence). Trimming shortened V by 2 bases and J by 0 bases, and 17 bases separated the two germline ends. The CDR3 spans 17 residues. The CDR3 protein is CASSLTDWSRTSYEQYF. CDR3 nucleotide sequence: TGTGCCAGCAGCTTAACCGATTGGTCCCGCACCTCCTACGAGCAGTACTTC.

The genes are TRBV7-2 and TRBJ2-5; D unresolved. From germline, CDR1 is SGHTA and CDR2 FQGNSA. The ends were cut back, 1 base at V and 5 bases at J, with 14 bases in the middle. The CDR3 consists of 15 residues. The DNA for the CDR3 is TGTGCCAGCAGCTTAGTTTTCTTGGGGATTGAGACCCAGTACTTC. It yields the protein CASSLVFLGIETQYF.

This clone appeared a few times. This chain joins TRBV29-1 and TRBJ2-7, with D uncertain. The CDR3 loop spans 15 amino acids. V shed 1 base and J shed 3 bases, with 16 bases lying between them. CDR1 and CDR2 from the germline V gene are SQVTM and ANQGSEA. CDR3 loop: CSVEVRTPGVYEQYF. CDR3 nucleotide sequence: TGCAGCGTTGAAGTAAGGACCCCCGGAGTCTACGAGCAGTACTTC.

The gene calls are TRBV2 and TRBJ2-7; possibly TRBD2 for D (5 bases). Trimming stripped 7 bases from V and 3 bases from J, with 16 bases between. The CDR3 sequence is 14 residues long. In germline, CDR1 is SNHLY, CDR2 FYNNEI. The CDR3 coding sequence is TGTGCCAGCAAACCCGGCTGGAGCGGCTACGAGCAGTACTTC. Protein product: CASKPGWSGYEQYF.

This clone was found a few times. CDR3 DNA sequence: TGCGCCAGCAGGGCTTTGGGATCCTACGAGCAGTACTTC. Its protein product is CASRALGSYEQYF. This chain links TRBV4-1 with TRBJ2-7, with D uncertain. Germline CDR1 MGHRA, CDR2 YSYEKL. V was trimmed by 6 bases and J by 1 base, leaving 10 bases between them. This CDR3 contains 13 residues.

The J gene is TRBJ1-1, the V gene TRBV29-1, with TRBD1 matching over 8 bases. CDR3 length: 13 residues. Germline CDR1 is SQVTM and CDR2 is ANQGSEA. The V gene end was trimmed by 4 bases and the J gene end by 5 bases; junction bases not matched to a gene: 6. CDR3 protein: CSVGTGWGTEAFF. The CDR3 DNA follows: TGCAGCGTTGGGACAGGGTGGGGGACTGAAGCTTTCTTT. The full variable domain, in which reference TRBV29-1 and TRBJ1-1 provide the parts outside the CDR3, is SAVISQKPSRDICQRGTSLTIQCQVDSQVTMMFWYRQQPGQSLTLIATANQGSEATYESGFVIDKFPISRPNLTFSTLTVSNMSPEDSSIYLCSVGTGWGTEAFFGQGTRLTVV.

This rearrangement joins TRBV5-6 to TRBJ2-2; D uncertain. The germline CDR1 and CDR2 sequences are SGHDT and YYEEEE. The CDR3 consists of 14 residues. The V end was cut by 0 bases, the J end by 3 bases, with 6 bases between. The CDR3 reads CASSLDRYTGELFF. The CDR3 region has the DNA TGTGCCAGCAGCTTGGACAGATACACCGGGGAGCTGTTTTTT. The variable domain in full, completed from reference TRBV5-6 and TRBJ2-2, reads DAGVTQSPTHLIKTRGQQVTLRCSPKSGHDTVSWYQQALGQGPQFIFQYYEEEERQRGNFPDRFSGHQFPNYSSELNVNALLLGDSALYLCASSLDRYTGELFFGEGSRLTVL.

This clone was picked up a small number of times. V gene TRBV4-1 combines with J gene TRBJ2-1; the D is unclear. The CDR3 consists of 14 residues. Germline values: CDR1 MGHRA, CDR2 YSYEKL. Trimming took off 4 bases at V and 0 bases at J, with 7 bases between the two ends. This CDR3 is CASSLPGSYNEQFF. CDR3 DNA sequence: TGCGCCAGCAGCCTCCCGGGCTCCTACAATGAGCAGTTCTTC.

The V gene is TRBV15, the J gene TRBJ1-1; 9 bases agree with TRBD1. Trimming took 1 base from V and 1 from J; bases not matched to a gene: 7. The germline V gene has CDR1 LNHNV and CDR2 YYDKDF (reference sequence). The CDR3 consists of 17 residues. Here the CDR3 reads CATSRGGTGPSNTEAFF. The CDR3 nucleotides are TGTGCCACCAGCAGAGGTGGGACAGGGCCCTCGAACACTGAAGCTTTCTTT.

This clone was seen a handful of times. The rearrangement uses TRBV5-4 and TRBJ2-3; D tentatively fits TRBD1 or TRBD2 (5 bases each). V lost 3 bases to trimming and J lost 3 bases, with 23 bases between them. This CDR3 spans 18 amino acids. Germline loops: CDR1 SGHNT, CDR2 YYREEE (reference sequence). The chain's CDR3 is CASSSGGNAGQLTDTQYF. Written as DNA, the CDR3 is TGTGCCAGCAGCTCCGGAGGTAACGCAGGGCAGTTAACAGATACGCAGTATTTT.

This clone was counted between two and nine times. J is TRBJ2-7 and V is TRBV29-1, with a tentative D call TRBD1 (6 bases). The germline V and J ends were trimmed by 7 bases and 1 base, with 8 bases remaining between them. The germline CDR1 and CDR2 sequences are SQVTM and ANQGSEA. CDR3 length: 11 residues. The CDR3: CSAGQSYEQYF. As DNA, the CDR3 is TGCAGCGCCGGACAGTCCTACGAGCAGTACTTC.

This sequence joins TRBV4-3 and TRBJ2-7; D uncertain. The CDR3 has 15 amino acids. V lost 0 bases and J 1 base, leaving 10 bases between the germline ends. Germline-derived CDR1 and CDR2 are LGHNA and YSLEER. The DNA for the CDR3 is TGCGCCAGCAGCCAAGAAATAGTAAATTCCTACGAGCAGTACTTC. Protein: CASSQEIVNSYEQYF.

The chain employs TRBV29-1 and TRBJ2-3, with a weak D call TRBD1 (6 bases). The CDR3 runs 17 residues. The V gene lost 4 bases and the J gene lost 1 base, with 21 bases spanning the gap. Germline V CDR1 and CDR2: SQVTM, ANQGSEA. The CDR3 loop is CSVGPPVWGLGTDTQYF. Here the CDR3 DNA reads TGCAGCGTTGGCCCCCCGGTATGGGGGCTCGGCACAGATACGCAGTATTTT.

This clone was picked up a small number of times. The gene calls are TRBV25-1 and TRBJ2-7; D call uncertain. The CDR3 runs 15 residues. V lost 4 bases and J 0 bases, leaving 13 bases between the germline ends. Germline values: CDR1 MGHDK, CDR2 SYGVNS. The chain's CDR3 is CASSAGRLNSYEQYF. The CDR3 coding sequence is TGTGCCAGCAGTGCCGGACGACTCAACTCCTACGAGCAGTACTTC.